This TCR beta chain was identified during a study of T cell repertoires in cytomegalovirus infection. Study details: Indications came from public TCR beta signatures; they pointed to CMV infection and to a matching HLA type. Study-level points and caveats: The response measured ex vivo was dominated by TCR beta clonotypes (HLA-C-restricted and CMV-specific).

TCRdb independently ran MiXCR on the reads; one entry per CDR3 protein. The sample contains around 270,000 distinct CDR3 sequences, roughly 10% of which appear only once. Germline V gene sequence: CDR1 SGHKS, CDR2 YYEKEE (reference sequence). The CDR3 consists of 13 residues. The V end lost 2 bases, the J end lost 7 bases, and 9 bases lay between the germline ends. This clonotype was found many times. Its specificity is unknown. Material for sequencing was PBMCs. The rearrangement joins TRBV5-5 to TRBJ2-2; possible D gene TRBD1, 6 bases. The receptor was isolated from a human donor in good health (CMV status not recorded). Some clones in this sample may be carry-over from other donors' samples. The CDR3 loop reads CASSFTGNGELFF. The DNA for the CDR3 is TGTGCCAGCAGCTTTACAGGGAACGGGGAGCTGTTTTTT.